Each of the 20 T cell receptor beta chains below was sequenced from the same sample in a study of T cells in lung cancer brain metastases. Assay used: immunoSEQ multiplex PCR; TCRdb lists only in-frame clones, some missing. The data hold approximately 4,800 clones, with 70% to 90% observed a single time. Sample: tumor tissue from the primary lung tumor. The receptors derive from a woman between 45 and 65 years old with non-small cell lung cancer.

CDR3 region: CATMTDGGRPTYEQYV. In nucleotides, the CDR3 is TGCGCCACCATGACCGACGGAGGGCGTCCCACCTACGAGCAGTACGTC. The rearrangement links TRBV23-1 to TRBJ2-7; D may be TRBD2 (6 bases). TRBV23-1 has ORF status, its function being uncertain. V shed 10 bases and J shed 2 bases, with 24 bases lying between them. The CDR3 runs to 16 residues.

The chain recombines TRBV27 with TRBJ2-6; no definite D call. This CDR3 has 15 residues. The V gene lost 3 bases and the J gene lost 1 base, with 7 bases spanning the gap. Germline V gene sequence: CDR1 MNHEY, CDR2 SMNVEV (reference sequence). For the CDR3, the DNA is TGTGCCAGCAGTTTTTTTACGTCTGGGGCCAACGTCCTGACTTTC. The encoded protein is CASSFFTSGANVLTF.

The V call is TRBV5-1, the J call TRBJ1-2, with 9 bases lining up with TRBD1. The J segment lost 8 bases and the V segment lost 4 bases, leaving 9 bases of the junction unmatched. In germline, CDR1 is SGHRS, CDR2 YFSETQ. CDR3 size: 14 residues. Written as DNA, the CDR3 is TGCGCCAGCAGCATATCACAGGGGGCGCGGGGCTACACCTTC. This encodes CASSISQGARGYTF.

V is TRBV11-2 and J is TRBJ2-4; possible D gene TRBD2, 6 bases. Germline-derived CDR1 and CDR2 are SGHAT and FQNNGV. Trimming removed 0 bases from V and 1 base from J, with 13 bases in between. The CDR3 totals 17 residues. The CDR3, as DNA: TGTGCCAGCAGCTTAGAAGGCGCCCGGGGGGCCAAAAACATTCAGTACTTC. Amino acids: CASSLEGARGAKNIQYF.

On this clone itself: The sample has other DNA sequences that encode this CDR3 too. The chain employs TRBV7-3 and TRBJ1-2, with TRBD1 matching 8 bases. The CDR3 covers 15 residues. From germline, CDR1 is SGHTA and CDR2 FQGTGA. The junction had 6 bases not matched to a gene; V was cut back by 6 bases and J by 0 bases. The CDR3 here is CASSVGGQANYGYTF. In DNA, the CDR3 is TGTGCCAGCAGTGTCGGGGGACAGGCTAACTATGGCTACACCTTC.

V is TRBV5-1 and J is TRBJ1-2; D ambiguous. CDR1 and CDR2 (germline): SGHRS, YFSETQ. The CDR3 is 16 amino acids. Trimming pared 4 bases from V and 8 bases from J, leaving 24 bases between. CDR3 sequence reads: CASSPSGGQTARGYTF. The CDR3 DNA reads TGCGCCAGCAGCCCGTCGGGAGGGCAGACGGCGAGGGGCTACACCTTC.

As for this clone: At one end, the junction sequence differs from germline, possibly due to a read error. V and J are TRBV29-1 and TRBJ2-3; 10 nucleotides line up with TRBD2. The CDR3 covers 15 residues. CDR1 is SQVTM and CDR2 is ANQGSEA in the germline V gene. Written as DNA, the CDR3 is TGCAGCGTTGCGGCGTCTAGCGGGAGCACAGATATGCAGTATTTT. This translates into CSVAASSGSTDMQYF.

The CDR3 here is CASRSPSRETQYF. The CDR3 nucleotides are TGTGCCAGCAGGTCCCCCTCTCGGGAGACCCAGTACTTC. The chain has TRBV2 and TRBJ2-5; D is uncertain. Germline loops: CDR1 SNHLY, CDR2 FYNNEI. Trimming took 6 bases from V and 5 from J, leaving 13 bases between them. CDR3 size: 13 residues.

The rearrangement uses TRBV7-9 and TRBJ1-1; D remains unclear. The CDR3 has 14 residues. The germline V gene encodes CDR1 SEHNR and CDR2 FQNEAQ (reference sequence). V lost 1 base and J lost 1, with 7 bases in between. The CDR3 nucleotides are TGTGCCAGCAGCTTAGTCTCCGGGAACACTGAAGCTTTCTTT. The encoded protein is CASSLVSGNTEAFF.

The V call is TRBV21-1, the J call TRBJ2-7; whether TRBD1, the table's D call, matches the DNA was not checked. TRBV21-1 is a pseudogene segment. This CDR3 is 13 amino acids long. CDR3 amino acids: CATPHGTAYEQYV. The CDR3 DNA is TGTGCCACCCCCCACGGGACAGCCTACGAGCAGTACGTC.

The J gene is TRBJ2-2, the V gene TRBV6-5; D perhaps matches TRBD1 (5 bases). This CDR3 contains 11 residues. V was cut by 5 bases and J by 8 bases, with 6 bases left in between. Germline assignment: CDR1 MNHEY and CDR2 SVGAGI. The CDR3 region has the DNA TGTGCCAGCAGTCGGACAGGGGAGCTGTTTTTT. This encodes CASSRTGELFF.

This clone was counted only a few times. The genes are TRBV19 and TRBJ2-5, with 8 bases identical to TRBD2. Germline loops: CDR1 LNHDA, CDR2 SQIVND (reference sequence). The CDR3 has 15 residues. Trimming at V came to 8 bases and at J to 1 base, leaving 9 bases not matched to a gene. CDR3 loop: CASSKAGGIQETQYF. In DNA form, the CDR3 reads TGTGCCAGTTCAAAGGCGGGAGGTATCCAAGAGACCCAGTACTTC.

This clone was observed a single time. This rearrangement joins TRBV15 to TRBJ2-7, with D tentatively TRBD2 (6 bases). V dropped 0 bases and J dropped 10 bases, with 10 bases sitting between them. Germline V gene data show CDR1 as LNHNV and CDR2 as YYDKDF (reference sequence). This CDR3 is built from 12 residues. The CDR3 sequence: CATSRDSGDQYV. CDR3 coding DNA: TGTGCCACCAGCAGAGATTCGGGGGACCAGTACGTC.

The CDR3 DNA reads TGTGCCAGCTGGGGAGGGGGCAGCGGCAATCAGCCCCAGCATTTT. Protein: CASWGGGSGNQPQHF. The chain recombines TRBV6-1 with TRBJ1-5; 7 positions agree with TRBD1. The CDR3 extends over 15 amino acids. Trimming cost V 8 bases and J 2 bases; bases outside gene matches: 9. CDR1 and CDR2 (germline): MNHNS, SASEGT.

J is TRBJ2-4 and V is TRBV2, with 7 bases matching TRBD2. V gave up 4 bases and J gave up 1 base; unmatched junction bases: 1. CDR1 SNHLY and CDR2 FYNNEI come from the germline V gene. This CDR3 comprises 14 residues. CDR3 loop: CASSVGGAKNIQYF. The CDR3 DNA reads as TGTGCCAGCAGTGTCGGGGGGGCCAAAAACATTCAGTACTTC.

J is TRBJ1-3 and V is TRBV5-1; D gene unclear. The germline gives CDR1 SGHRS, CDR2 YFSETQ. CDR3 length: 16 amino acids. V was shortened by 0 bases and J by 2 bases, with 12 bases between the two germline ends. The CDR3 sequence is CASSLEVVSTGNTIYF. CDR3 DNA: TGCGCCAGCAGCTTGGAAGTGGTGTCGACTGGAAACACCATATATTTT.

The CDR3 loop reads CSVDESREWSYGYTF. The CDR3 nucleotides read TGCAGCGTTGATGAGTCGAGGGAGTGGTCCTATGGCTACACCTTC. The genes are TRBV29-1 and TRBJ1-2; unclear D gene. This CDR3 is built from 15 residues. Trimming pared 3 bases from V and 4 bases from J, leaving 18 bases between. The germline V gene has CDR1 SQVTM and CDR2 ANQGSEA.

V gene TRBV6-5 combines with J gene TRBJ2-5; 7 nucleotides agree with TRBD2. The CDR3 extends over 13 amino acids. V gave up 7 bases and J gave up 5 bases; unmatched junction bases: 7. The germline V gene has CDR1 MNHEY and CDR2 SVGAGI. In DNA, the CDR3 is TGTGCCAGCAAGTATAACGGGAGGGAGACCCAGTACTTC. It is translated as CASKYNGRETQYF.

The V call is TRBV14, the J call TRBJ2-1; unclear D gene. The CDR3 has 14 residues. The germline V gene encodes CDR1 SGHDN and CDR2 FVKESK. The germline V and J ends were trimmed by 2 bases and 7 bases, with 12 bases remaining between them. DNA for the CDR3: TGTGCCAGCAGCCAATTCAAATCTCGGAATGAGCAGTTCTTC. Its translation is CASSQFKSRNEQFF.

V and J are TRBV21-1 and TRBJ2-7. TRBV21-1 is a pseudogene segment. CDR3 length: 15 amino acids. CDR3 region: CASSKSPIIFYEQYV. CDR3 bases: TGTGCCAGCAGCAAATCGCCGATCATTTTCTACGAGCAGTACGTC.